Listed below are T cell receptor beta chains from one sample, sequenced in a study of T-cell memory formation after mild COVID-19. A single record per CDR3 protein comes from TCRdb applying MiXCR to the 5' RACE reads. The sample lists 120,000 to 150,000 distinct CDR3 sequences, 6% to 7% occurring once. The sequencing input was PBMCs or a T cell subset sorted from them (not recorded which). These receptors originate from an adult woman who had mild COVID-19 (a few samples of this study predate the infection). Cell type and time point are not known. The CDR3 runs from the conserved cysteine through the conserved F or W. D genes are given only for firm matches. The size of a clone is reported for some rows only, either as once, few or many, or as a class for expanded clones.

d_gene: -
j_gene: TRBJ2-3
len: 13
v_gene: TRBV5-1
abundance: many
CDR3aa: CASSLFRGDTQYF
CDR3nt: TGCGCCAGCAGCTTGTTTCGCGGAGATACGCAGTATTTT

d_gene: -
j_gene: TRBJ2-2
len: 13
v_gene: TRBV12-3/TRBV12-4
abundance: many
CDR3aa: CASRENPGGELFF
CDR3nt: TGTGCCAGCAGGGAGAACCCGGGCGGGGAGCTGTTTTTT

d_gene: TRBD2
j_gene: TRBJ2-1
len: 17
v_gene: TRBV9
abundance: few
CDR3aa: CASSVGGLAGRYNEQFF
CDR3nt: TGTGCCAGCAGCGTAGGAGGCCTAGCGGGGCGCTACAATGAGCAGTTCTTC

d_gene: -
j_gene: TRBJ1-3
len: 15
v_gene: TRBV9
abundance: -
CDR3aa: CASSPSGISGNTIYF
CDR3nt: TGTGCCAGCAGCCCCTCGGGGATCTCTGGAAACACCATATATTTT

d_gene: -
j_gene: TRBJ2-5
len: 12
v_gene: TRBV7-9
abundance: many
CDR3aa: CASSLGLETQYF
CDR3nt: TGTGCCAGCAGCTTAGGACTCGAGACCCAGTACTTC

d_gene: TRBD1
j_gene: TRBJ2-7
len: 16
v_gene: TRBV7-2
abundance: many
CDR3aa: CASSFRGGQGTYEQYF
CDR3nt: TGTGCCAGCAGCTTTCGTGGAGGACAGGGGACCTACGAGCAGTACTTC

d_gene: TRBD1
j_gene: TRBJ2-7
len: 15
v_gene: TRBV19
abundance: many
CDR3aa: CASSIGTANPYEQYF
CDR3nt: TGTGCCAGTAGTATTGGGACAGCGAATCCCTACGAGCAGTACTTC

d_gene: -
j_gene: TRBJ1-1
len: 11
v_gene: TRBV20-1
abundance: many
CDR3aa: CSALKSQSAFF
CDR3nt: TGCAGTGCCCTCAAGTCACAATCGGCTTTCTTT

d_gene: -
j_gene: TRBJ2-5
len: 14
v_gene: TRBV5-1
abundance: many
CDR3aa: CASSLDRSRETQYF
CDR3nt: TGCGCCAGCAGCTTGGATCGTTCACGAGAGACCCAGTACTTC

d_gene: -
j_gene: TRBJ2-7
len: 14
v_gene: TRBV14
abundance: -
CDR3aa: CASSQEGADYEQYF
CDR3nt: TGTGCCAGCAGCCAAGAGGGGGCGGACTACGAGCAGTACTTC

d_gene: -
j_gene: TRBJ2-1
len: 11
v_gene: TRBV6-2/TRBV6-3
abundance: -
CDR3aa: CASSSGREQFF
CDR3nt: TGTGCCAGCAGTTCAGGGCGTGAGCAGTTCTTC

d_gene: -
j_gene: TRBJ2-5
len: 14
v_gene: TRBV9
abundance: -
CDR3aa: CASSGPGLGETQYF
CDR3nt: TGTGCCAGCAGCGGACCGGGCCTGGGGGAGACCCAGTACTTC

d_gene: TRBD2
j_gene: TRBJ2-1
len: 15
v_gene: TRBV11-2
abundance: -
CDR3aa: CASSLVAGDYNEQFF
CDR3nt: TGTGCCAGCAGCTTAGTAGCGGGGGACTACAATGAGCAGTTCTTC

d_gene: -
j_gene: TRBJ2-7
len: 17
v_gene: TRBV5-1
abundance: many
CDR3aa: CASSFRQATRSLDEQYF
CDR3nt: TGCGCCAGCAGCTTCAGACAGGCTACGCGTTCTCTAGACGAGCAGTACTTC

d_gene: -
j_gene: TRBJ2-7
len: 18
v_gene: TRBV5-6
abundance: many
CDR3aa: CASSGGRSAGPQYYEQYF
CDR3nt: TGTGCCAGCAGCGGCGGACGATCGGCAGGCCCTCAATACTACGAGCAGTACTTC

d_gene: -
j_gene: TRBJ2-7
len: 13
v_gene: TRBV29-1
abundance: many
CDR3aa: CSVGDPAKAEQYF
CDR3nt: TGCAGCGTTGGGGACCCTGCTAAAGCCGAGCAGTACTTC

d_gene: -
j_gene: TRBJ2-3
len: 15
v_gene: TRBV5-1
abundance: few
CDR3aa: CASSLTGLTTDTQYF
CDR3nt: TGCGCCAGCAGCTTGACAGGGTTGACCACAGATACGCAGTATTTT

d_gene: -
j_gene: TRBJ1-2
len: 13
v_gene: TRBV4-2
abundance: few
CDR3aa: CASSQEGRLGYTF
CDR3nt: TGTGCCAGCAGCCAGGAAGGCCGTCTTGGCTACACCTTC

d_gene: -
j_gene: TRBJ2-7
len: 14
v_gene: TRBV5-4
abundance: few
CDR3aa: CASSPRGNPYEQYF
CDR3nt: TGTGCCAGCAGCCCCCGGGGGAACCCCTACGAGCAGTACTTC

d_gene: -
j_gene: TRBJ2-7
len: 13
v_gene: TRBV27
abundance: few
CDR3aa: CASRSGPVGEQYF
CDR3nt: TGTGCCAGCAGGTCGGGCCCCGTTGGGGAGCAGTACTTC

d_gene: TRBD2
j_gene: TRBJ2-3
len: 17
v_gene: TRBV2
abundance: few
CDR3aa: CASSALYLAGVPDTQYF
CDR3nt: TGTGCCAGCAGTGCCCTTTATCTAGCGGGGGTCCCAGATACGCAGTATTTT

d_gene: TRBD1
j_gene: TRBJ1-5
len: 13
v_gene: TRBV29-1
abundance: many
CDR3aa: CSAGTGGDQPQHF
CDR3nt: TGCAGCGCCGGGACAGGGGGCGATCAGCCCCAGCATTTT

d_gene: TRBD2
j_gene: TRBJ2-1
len: 14
v_gene: TRBV27
abundance: many
CDR3aa: CASKIAGAYNEQFF
CDR3nt: TGTGCCAGCAAGATAGCGGGTGCCTACAATGAGCAGTTCTTC

d_gene: TRBD2
j_gene: TRBJ2-3
len: 15
v_gene: TRBV7-2
abundance: many
CDR3aa: CASSLESSGSTTQYF
CDR3nt: TGTGCCAGCAGCTTAGAATCCAGCGGGAGTACTACGCAGTATTTT

d_gene: -
j_gene: TRBJ2-7
len: 11
v_gene: TRBV30
abundance: many
CDR3aa: CAWRAGHEQYF
CDR3nt: TGTGCCTGGAGGGCTGGGCACGAGCAGTACTTC

d_gene: -
j_gene: TRBJ2-5
len: 13
v_gene: TRBV6-1
abundance: -
CDR3aa: CASRGAAGETQYF
CDR3nt: TGTGCCAGCCGGGGGGCGGCGGGAGAGACCCAGTACTTC

d_gene: TRBD2
j_gene: TRBJ2-1
len: 15
v_gene: TRBV6-1
abundance: few
CDR3aa: CASTPGGWSYNEQFF
CDR3nt: TGTGCCAGCACACCGGGAGGTTGGTCCTACAATGAGCAGTTCTTC

d_gene: -
j_gene: TRBJ2-1
len: 11
v_gene: TRBV7-9
abundance: -
CDR3aa: CASSTTNEQFF
CDR3nt: TGTGCCAGCAGCACAACCAATGAGCAGTTCTTC

d_gene: -
j_gene: TRBJ2-1
len: 14
v_gene: TRBV5-1
abundance: -
CDR3aa: CASSWPSSYNEQFF
CDR3nt: TGCGCCAGCAGCTGGCCAAGCTCCTACAATGAGCAGTTCTTC

d_gene: TRBD2
j_gene: TRBJ2-3
len: 19
v_gene: TRBV5-1
abundance: few
CDR3aa: CASSSGNGGLAGLTDTQYF
CDR3nt: TGCGCCAGCAGCTCGGGCAATGGGGGACTAGCGGGCCTCACAGATACGCAGTATTTT

d_gene: -
j_gene: TRBJ2-7
len: 14
v_gene: TRBV15
abundance: -
CDR3aa: CATSREMSLYEQYF
CDR3nt: TGTGCCACCAGCAGAGAGATGTCTCTCTACGAGCAGTACTTC

d_gene: -
j_gene: TRBJ2-2
len: 16
v_gene: TRBV6-5
abundance: many
CDR3aa: CASSYSGGWGTGELFF
CDR3nt: TGTGCCAGCAGTTACTCAGGAGGGTGGGGCACCGGGGAGCTGTTTTTT

d_gene: -
j_gene: TRBJ2-3
len: 17
v_gene: TRBV24-1
abundance: many
CDR3aa: CATSDLRTGGSTDTQYF
CDR3nt: TGTGCCACCAGTGATTTGCGGACGGGGGGCTCCACAGATACGCAGTATTTT

d_gene: -
j_gene: TRBJ1-5
len: 14
v_gene: TRBV20-1
abundance: many
CDR3aa: CSARMGSGNQPQHF
CDR3nt: TGCAGTGCTAGAATGGGTTCGGGCAATCAGCCCCAGCATTTT

d_gene: TRBD2
j_gene: TRBJ2-5
len: 16
v_gene: TRBV24-1
abundance: many
CDR3aa: CATSVTSGSSQETQYF
CDR3nt: TGTGCCACCAGTGTCACTAGCGGGAGTTCGCAAGAGACCCAGTACTTC

d_gene: -
j_gene: TRBJ1-1
len: 12
v_gene: TRBV12-5
abundance: few
CDR3aa: CASGHGGTEAFF
CDR3nt: TGTGCTAGTGGTCATGGGGGGACTGAAGCTTTCTTT